Ten or more counts support the clone carrying this T cell receptor beta chain. The antigen is undetermined. Germline V gene data show CDR1 as DFQATT and CDR2 as SNEGSKA (reference sequence). The junction had 9 bases not matched to a gene; V was cut back by 4 bases and J by 6 bases. The CDR3 length is 14 residues. The sample originates from a study of T cells in Graves' hyperthyroidism and ophthalmopathy. Study-wide points: Using 13 V-J features, a model discriminated ophthalmopathy from stable hyperthyroidism. The model made its ophthalmopathy prediction, and onset followed a median around six months later.

It was RNA transcripts that yielded the amplified TCR beta CDR3 regions. In the first-round RT-PCR of the TCR CDR3, the HTBI primer set was used. MiXCR, applied by TCRdb to the multiplex PCR reads, yields one record per CDR3 protein. The sample records about 640,000 distinct CDR3 sequences, more than 20% being singletons. Using around 10 ml of fresh peripheral blood, PBMCs were prepared. This clonotype was obtained from a man younger than 40 with Graves' ophthalmopathy. Sequencing used blood. The J gene is TRBJ2-7, the V gene TRBV20-1; TRBD1 matches 10 bases. CDR3: CSANPTGGYGEQYF. In DNA, the CDR3 is TGCAGTGCTAACCCGACAGGGGGCTACGGCGAGCAGTACTTC.